Listed below are T cell receptor beta chains from one sample, sequenced in a study of T cell repertoires in cytomegalovirus infection. Antigens of these TCRs are unknown. TCRdb passed the reads through MiXCR, listing each CDR3 protein once. The sample holds approximately 730,000 distinct CDR3 sequences, around a third seen once. Sample: cultured PBMCs, taken from culture after CMV antigen stimulation. The receptors shown here come from a human donor in good health (CMV status not recorded). Some clones in this sample may be carry-over from other donors' samples. The CDR3 runs from the conserved cysteine through the conserved F or W. The D gene is left open where the match is weak. A clone size is listed for some rows: how often the clone was seen (once, few, many), or a class if it is expanded.

CDR3nt: TGTGCCAGCAGCCGGGTCGACAGAGACTATGGCTACACCTTC
CDR3aa: CASSRVDRDYGYTF
abundance: NA
d_gene: NA
v_gene: TRBV7-6
j_gene: TRBJ1-2

CDR3nt: TGCGCCAGCAGCTCCCAGGGGGGATTGAACGAGCAGTACTTC
CDR3aa: CASSSQGGLNEQYF
abundance: NA
d_gene: NA
v_gene: TRBV5-1
j_gene: TRBJ2-7

CDR3nt: TGTGCCAGCAGCCCCCTAGGGGGCGGCACTGAAGCTTTCTTT
CDR3aa: CASSPLGGGTEAFF
abundance: many
d_gene: TRBD1
v_gene: TRBV7-2
j_gene: TRBJ1-1

CDR3nt: TGCAGTGCCCGGCGGACTAATGAAAAACTGTTTTTT
CDR3aa: CSARRTNEKLFF
abundance: NA
d_gene: NA
v_gene: TRBV20-1
j_gene: TRBJ1-4

CDR3nt: TGTGCCAGCAGCACCGCGGGGGCGGACAATGAAAAACTGTTTTTT
CDR3aa: CASSTAGADNEKLFF
abundance: few
d_gene: NA
v_gene: TRBV7-9
j_gene: TRBJ1-4

CDR3nt: TGTGCCAGCAGCACCCCGACCCCCCACCGCTACAATGAGCAGTTCTTC
CDR3aa: CASSTPTPHRYNEQFF
abundance: NA
d_gene: NA
v_gene: TRBV27
j_gene: TRBJ2-1

CDR3nt: TGTGCCAGCAGACCAGGCGGGGGACTGACACCCGAATCCTACGAGCAGTACTTC
CDR3aa: CASRPGGGLTPESYEQYF
abundance: few
d_gene: TRBD2
v_gene: TRBV7-4
j_gene: TRBJ2-7

CDR3nt: TGTGCCAGCAGTGACCTAGCGGGGTTCCAAGAGACCCAGTACTTC
CDR3aa: CASSDLAGFQETQYF
abundance: NA
d_gene: TRBD2
v_gene: TRBV25-1
j_gene: TRBJ2-5

CDR3nt: TGTGCCAGCAGGGCAGGGACAGGCGGCGAGCAGTACTTC
CDR3aa: CASRAGTGGEQYF
abundance: NA
d_gene: TRBD1
v_gene: TRBV12-3/TRBV12-4
j_gene: TRBJ2-7

CDR3nt: TGTGCCAGGACGGGGGGCTCTGGAAACACCATATATTTT
CDR3aa: CARTGGSGNTIYF
abundance: few
d_gene: NA
v_gene: TRBV7-4
j_gene: TRBJ1-3

CDR3nt: TGTGCCAGCAGCTTAGGTCTAATCACAGATACGCAGTATTTT
CDR3aa: CASSLGLITDTQYF
abundance: many
d_gene: NA
v_gene: TRBV7-2
j_gene: TRBJ2-3

CDR3nt: TGTGCCAGCAGTGAAGGACAGGGGATGTCGTCTTTCTTT
CDR3aa: CASSEGQGMSSFF
abundance: NA
d_gene: TRBD1
v_gene: TRBV2
j_gene: TRBJ1-1

CDR3nt: TGCGCCAGCAGCCAGGAAAGGACAGGCTCCTACGAGCAGTACTTC
CDR3aa: CASSQERTGSYEQYF
abundance: few
d_gene: TRBD1
v_gene: TRBV4-1
j_gene: TRBJ2-7

CDR3nt: TGCAGTGCTTCAGACAGGTGGGAACAGCCCCAGCATTTT
CDR3aa: CSASDRWEQPQHF
abundance: NA
d_gene: NA
v_gene: TRBV20-1
j_gene: TRBJ1-5

CDR3nt: TGTGCCAGCAGTTCTCCTATTACCTATGAAGCTTTCTTT
CDR3aa: CASSSPITYEAFF
abundance: NA
d_gene: NA
v_gene: TRBV6-5
j_gene: TRBJ1-1

CDR3nt: TGTGCCAGCAGCCCCAGACTAGCGGGGCTCCTAAGCTCCTACAATGAGCAGTTCTTC
CDR3aa: CASSPRLAGLLSSYNEQFF
abundance: NA
d_gene: TRBD2
v_gene: TRBV6-2/TRBV6-3
j_gene: TRBJ2-1

CDR3nt: TGCGCCAGCAGCAGCGGAATTCGAGCGGGCGTAAGCTCCTACAATGAGCAGTTCTTC
CDR3aa: CASSSGIRAGVSSYNEQFF
abundance: NA
d_gene: NA
v_gene: TRBV4-1
j_gene: TRBJ2-1

CDR3nt: TGTGCCAGCAGTCGGGCCGGTAGCTCTGGGGCCAACGTCCTGACTTTC
CDR3aa: CASSRAGSSGANVLTF
abundance: NA
d_gene: NA
v_gene: TRBV27
j_gene: TRBJ2-6

CDR3nt: TGTGCCAGCAGTTTCGGCAGGAGGAGCTATGGCTACACCTTC
CDR3aa: CASSFGRRSYGYTF
abundance: NA
d_gene: NA
v_gene: TRBV12-3/TRBV12-4
j_gene: TRBJ1-2

CDR3nt: TGTGCCAGCAGCCCCGAGGGAGGTACTAGGAACGAGCAGTACTTC
CDR3aa: CASSPEGGTRNEQYF
abundance: NA
d_gene: NA
v_gene: TRBV7-2
j_gene: TRBJ2-7